The subject of this entry is one T cell receptor beta chain. Its antigen is not yet known. Base qualities are not recorded, but no much larger clone differs from it by a single base. This sample was included in a study of vaccination and CD4 T cells after COVID-19 (dated by TCRdb to the early 2020s). Some background on the complete study: Convalescent patients had a positive SARS-CoV-2 result on nasal swab PCR, and of these patients, fewer than ten had mild disease and one had severe disease. The time from the second vaccine dose to post-vaccine blood sampling had a median of 72 days and ranged from 14 to 241 days. Post-COVID blood samples from convalescent patients were collected a median of roughly 100 days after diagnosis, with a range of 35 to 161 days. In the convalescent cohort there were six males and four females, among whom were two Hispanic individuals, seven Caucasians, two Asians and one multiracial person. In under twelve COVID-19 convalescent patients and a few infection-naive healthy vaccine recipients, researchers compared the spike-specific CD4+ TCR repertoire from before mRNA vaccination with the repertoire from after. A few convalescent patients gave samples both early after vaccination (day 14) and late after vaccination (days 161 to 241). Participants received two doses of either the Pfizer-BioNTech BNT162b2 vaccine (n=8) or the Moderna mRNA-1273 vaccine (n=2). Here is what the overall study found, with its caveats: Of the vaccine-specific clones in convalescent patients, 304 of 307, or nearly all, reacted only to SARS-CoV-2 spike and did not cross-react with common cold coronaviruses. The median count of SARS-CoV-2-reactive clonotypes went up from some 23 after infection to approximately 40 after vaccination, although the change was not significant. Relatively few convalescent patients were included in the study, and early timepoints after natural infection were not analyzed. In convalescent patients, a median approximately 83% of post-vaccine SARS-CoV-2-reactive clones were detected only after vaccination, suggesting vaccine-specific priming.

To prepare the library, PCR was applied. The sequencing machine was an Illumina iSeq 100. Processing in the source paper ran as follows. Non-productive sequences were removed, and CDR3s that did not start with C, did not end with F or W, or were shorter than 7 amino acids were discarded. Similarity between CDR3 sequences was evaluated in R version 3.6.1 using Levenshtein distances (stringdist) and unrooted phylogenetic trees (ape). TCRdb reprocessing: public reads trimmed at Q25 with fastp, clones called with MiXCR, in-frame beta chains kept. Identical CDR3 protein sequences are pooled into one entry, listed with their most common genes and DNA. The authors' filters were not applied to this entry. The sample records approximately 40,000 distinct CDR3 sequences, around 35% of which are singletons. In total, the top ten clones hold roughly 5.9% of the sample. The intended sense of this specimen's time point label: late sampling 161 to 241 days after vaccination in three convalescent patients. The convalescent patients' positive SARS-CoV-2 PCR tests were from March to December 2020, which was before the Alpha, Beta and Delta variants emerged in the United States. PBMCs were separated from whole blood using Ficoll-Paque Plus gradient centrifugation and then either used fresh or cryopreserved at -140C.

Specimen: CD4+ T cells from blood, collected about 7 months after SARS-CoV-2 vaccination. The receptor was derived from a human donor who had recovered from COVID-19.

Read as DNA, the sequence is TGTGCCAGCAGTTTAAACCTATTCATGGCTGAAGCTTTCTTT. Its protein is CASSLNLFMAEAFF. Here the chain combines TRBV27 and TRBJ1-1; the D gene cannot be named for sure. Its CDR3 holds 14 amino acids, cysteine through phenylalanine. Just the 42-base CDR3 DNA is kept, in frame starting at base 1. V is cut by 2 bases and J by 6 bases, and the space between the germline ends is 13 bases. In the germline V gene (reference sequence), CDR1 corresponds to MNHEY and CDR2 to SMNVEV.